This T cell receptor (beta chain) was sequenced for a study of CD8 T cells in ankylosing spondylitis. The CDR3 is 12 residues long. V lost 3 bases and J 2 bases, leaving 7 bases between the germline ends. CDR1 is SQVTM and CDR2 is ANQGSEA in the germline V gene. Comment on this clonotype: Its antigen remains unidentified.

5'-RACE, quantitative and with molecular barcodes, yielded the TCR beta libraries. One entry per CDR3 protein, called by TCRdb with MiXCR from the 5' RACE reads. The data hold 200,000 to 250,000 distinct CDR3 sequences, with approximately 16% observed a single time. Findings and caveats of the study: Relatively scarce in peripheral blood, disease-linked clones were CD8+. Blood from ankylosing spondylitis patients appeared to carry a characteristic roughly eight-variant TCR beta motif. Clones linked to disease were reported to show significant enrichment in matched ankylosing spondylitis synovial fluid.

V and J are TRBV29-1 and TRBJ2-5; the D is unclear. This TCR was recovered from a male donor with ankylosing spondylitis. Material for sequencing was blood, either unsorted or a sorted T cell fraction (not recorded which). DNA for the CDR3: TGCAGCGTTGACAGTGGACAAGAGACCCAGTACTTC. It encodes CSVDSGQETQYF.